Listed here is a single T cell receptor (beta chain). Its target is unknown. This CDR3 comprises 17 residues. The V gene end was trimmed by 7 bases and the J gene end by 6 bases; junction bases not matched to a gene: 21. Germline CDR1 SGHVS, CDR2 FQNEAQ. TCRdb passed the 5' RACE reads through MiXCR, listing each CDR3 protein once. This sample has roughly 510,000 distinct CDR3 sequences; 15% to 20% occur once, and the top ten carry approximately 8.1%. This sample was taken from a study of T-cell memory formation after mild COVID-19. Turning to the study itself: The study found TCR clusters largely donor specific.

Findings of the study overall: From day 15 to 85, contracting clones were balanced between CD4 and CD8, whereas later expanders leaned toward CD4+. Memory from before infection featured some responding clones, which suggests cross-reactive memory joined.

The TCR comes from an adult woman who had mild COVID-19 (a few samples of this study predate the infection). Cell type and time point are not known. This chain uses TRBV7-8 with TRBJ2-7; 7 nucleotides agree with TRBD2. The sample was PBMCs or a T cell subset sorted from them (not recorded which). The CDR3 loop reads CASTGSGVAGRPAEQYF. Written as DNA, the CDR3 is TGTGCCAGCACCGGGAGCGGGGTGGCTGGAAGGCCCGCCGAGCAGTACTTC.